This T cell receptor beta chain derives from a study of blood T cell repertoires in COVID-19. Sequencing was performed with immunoSEQ multiplex PCR; in TCRdb, only in-frame clones are kept and a portion is missing. The sample has some 42,000 clones, nearly 90% seen once. Trimming took 2 bases from V and 3 from J, leaving 19 bases between them. From germline, CDR1 is LNHDA and CDR2 SQIVND (reference sequence). This CDR3 has 17 amino acids. This clonotype was obtained from a human donor in a cohort sampled during active COVID-19. The sample consisted of peripheral blood. V is TRBV19 and J is TRBJ1-1; no definite D call. CDR3 DNA sequence: TGTGCCAGTAGTATACCCCAGGTGGGCCTACTGGACACTGAAGCTTTCTTT. This codes for CASSIPQVGLLDTEAFF.